The clone carrying this TCR beta chain was picked up one time. Its antigen is unidentified. Generated by immunoSEQ multiplex PCR, the TCRdb table keeps only in-frame clones and is missing some. In the table there are approximately 71,000 clones, approximately 95% of which are singletons. The CDR3 is 18 residues long. V lost 2 bases and J lost 0; bases outside the gene matches: 6. Germline CDR1 is SGHRS and CDR2 is YFSETQ. The data were obtained in a study of human thymus T cells. Corrective cardiac surgery supplied the resected thymus tissue. The people who donated were healthy Finnish babies having corrective surgery for congenital heart defects. Findings and limits, study-wide: The authors found apparently biased V and J gene usage in thymic and blood repertoires. Unrelated people showed highly overlapping thymic repertoires, related research reported.

The chain recombines TRBV5-1 with TRBJ2-1; 12 nucleotides line up with TRBD2. This sequence was found in a girl less than two years old with a congenital heart defect but otherwise immunologically healthy. The sample taken for sequencing was thymus tissue. As DNA, the CDR3 is TGCGCCAGCAGCTTAGGACTAGCGGGATCGCTCTCCTACAATGAGCAGTTCTTC. This codes for CASSLGLAGSLSYNEQFF.